The 26 T cell receptor beta chains reported below all come from one sample, sequenced in a study of cytomegalovirus exposure and HLA in healthy donors. Primers included in the PCR were 60 Vbeta and 13 Jbeta primers. Libraries were prepared by immunoSEQ multiplex PCR; TCRdb keeps only in-frame clonotypes and omits some of them. The data contain some 38,000 clones, approximately 70% of them singletons. The sequenced material came from PBMCs. The receptors derive from a man aged 40-55 years in good health and CMV-seronegative.

J is TRBJ2-1 and V is TRBV30, with 10 bases identical to TRBD2. Looked up from germline, CDR1 is GTSNPN and CDR2 is SVGIG (reference sequence). The CDR3 consists of 13 residues. V gave up 5 bases and J gave up 4 bases; unmatched junction bases: 2. CDR3 sequence: CAWGSGGYNEQFF. CDR3 coding DNA: TGTGCCTGGGGTAGCGGGGGGTACAATGAGCAGTTCTTC.

The chain has TRBV30 and TRBJ2-2; weak D call: TRBD1 (5 bases). Trimming removed 0 bases from V and 3 bases from J, with 8 bases in between. CDR1 and CDR2 from the germline V gene are GTSNPN and SVGIG (reference sequence). The CDR3 covers 14 residues. In DNA, the CDR3 is TGTGCCTGGAGTGTAAAGACAGACACCGGGGAGCTGTTTTTT. Protein: CAWSVKTDTGELFF.

The chain joins TRBV4-2 to TRBJ2-7; D remains unclear. The CDR3 is made up of 12 amino acids. Looked up from germline, CDR1 is LGHNA and CDR2 is YNFKEQ. Trimming took 3 bases from V and 4 from J, leaving 7 bases between them. The CDR3 DNA follows: TGTGCCAGCAGCCAGTCAGGATACGAGCAGTACTTC. Translation gives CASSQSGYEQYF.

This chain connects TRBV4-1 to TRBJ1-5, with a tentative D call TRBD1 (6 bases). Deletions cut 0 bases from V and 5 bases from J, with 14 bases between. The CDR3 is made up of 16 amino acids. From germline, CDR1 is MGHRA and CDR2 YSYEKL. CDR3 residues: CASSQEGAIGDQPQHF. The CDR3 DNA sequence: TGCGCCAGCAGCCAAGAGGGGGCAATCGGCGATCAGCCCCAGCATTTT.

The V call is TRBV2, the J call TRBJ2-3; 9 bases map to TRBD2. The V gene's germline CDR1 is SNHLY and CDR2 FYNNEI. The junction had 13 bases not matched to a gene; V was cut back by 8 bases and J by 1 base. The CDR3 has 17 amino acids. The CDR3 region has the DNA TGTGCCAGCCGGGGCAGCGGGGGGCCTAAAGGCACAGATACGCAGTATTTT. It specifies CASRGSGGPKGTDTQYF.

This chain joins TRBV15 and TRBJ2-1; D possibly corresponds to TRBD2 (7 bases). Trimming shortened V by 5 bases and J by 7 bases, and 18 bases separated the two germline ends. CDR3 length equals 15 residues. Germline loops: CDR1 LNHNV, CDR2 YYDKDF (reference sequence). CDR3 in DNA: TGTGCCACCAGCGCTACGGCGGGGGCGGGGAATGAGCAGTTCTTC. It translates to CATSATAGAGNEQFF. The entire variable domain, with the rest obtained from reference TRBV15 and TRBJ2-1, is as follows: DAMVIQNPRYQVTQFGKPVTLSCSQTLNHNVMYWYQQKSSQAPKLLFHYYDKDFNNEADTPDNFQSRRPNTSFCFLDIRSPGLGDTAMYLCATSATAGAGNEQFFGPGTRLTVL.

The sample holds one count of this clone. This rearrangement joins TRBV14 to TRBJ1-2; D remains unclear. Trimming left V 1 base short and J 8 bases short, with 11 bases between. Germline CDR1 SGHDN, CDR2 FVKESK. This CDR3 has 13 amino acids. This CDR3 is CASSQAGVGGYTF. The CDR3 DNA follows: TGTGCCAGCAGCCAAGCCGGGGTGGGCGGCTACACCTTC.

V gene TRBV19 combines with J gene TRBJ2-1, with D possibly matching TRBD1 (6 bases). Trimming stripped 3 bases from V and 0 bases from J, with 12 bases between. The germline gives CDR1 LNHDA, CDR2 SQIVND (reference sequence). The CDR3 contains 16 residues. The CDR3 DNA reads TGTGCCAGTAGTATTAAACTAGGGGGCTCCTACAATGAGCAGTTCTTC. This encodes CASSIKLGGSYNEQFF.

The chain recombines TRBV6-5 with TRBJ2-3, with 8 bases aligning to TRBD2. Germline CDR1 MNHEY, CDR2 SVGAGI. This CDR3 contains 15 residues. The trim removed 0 bases at V and 6 bases at J, leaving 5 bases unmatched. CDR3: CASSYSSGGDDTQYF. The CDR3, as DNA: TGTGCCAGCAGTTACTCGTCCGGGGGGGATGATACGCAGTATTTT.

V and J are TRBV30 and TRBJ1-5, with 7 bases aligning to TRBD1. After removal of 1 base from V and 5 bases from J, the junction contained 14 bases not matched to a gene. CDR3 size: 17 residues. Germline values: CDR1 GTSNPN, CDR2 SVGIG (reference sequence). This CDR3 reads CAWSDDRAWGFDQPQHF. Written as DNA, the CDR3 is TGTGCCTGGAGTGACGACAGGGCATGGGGCTTTGATCAGCCCCAGCATTTT. The entire variable domain, with the rest obtained from reference TRBV30 and TRBJ1-5, is as follows: SQTIHQWPATLVQPVGSPLSLECTVEGTSNPNLYWYRQAAGRGLQLLFYSVGIGQISSEVPQNLSASRPQDRQFILSSKKLLLSDSGFYLCAWSDDRAWGFDQPQHFGDGTRLSIL.

This chain connects TRBV15 to TRBJ1-5; no reliable D call. The CDR3 extends over 14 amino acids. CDR1 is LNHNV and CDR2 is YYDKDF in the germline V gene (reference sequence). Deletions cut 0 bases from V and 3 bases from J, with 6 bases between. CDR3 coding DNA: TGTGCCACCAGCAGAGACACCTACAATCAGCCCCAGCATTTT. Translating it yields CATSRDTYNQPQHF.

This clone was seen a few times. The chain employs TRBV28 and TRBJ2-7, with TRBD1 matching 10 bases. The CDR3 extends over 15 amino acids. Germline-derived CDR1 and CDR2 are MDHEN and SYDVKM. The junction had 9 bases not matched to a gene; V was cut back by 7 bases and J by 3 bases. CDR3 nucleotides: TGTGCCAGCAAAGGGCATGGGACAGGGGTCTACGAGCAGTACTTC. It specifies CASKGHGTGVYEQYF. Complete variable domain (other parts from reference TRBV28 and TRBJ2-7): DVKVTQSSRYLVKRTGEKVFLECVQDMDHENMFWYRQDPGLGLRLIYFSYDVKMKEKGDIPEGYSVSREKKERFSLILESASTNQTSMYLCASKGHGTGVYEQYFGPGTRLTVT.

The V gene is TRBV4-2, the J gene TRBJ2-7; 7 nucleotides align to TRBD2. This CDR3 has 15 residues. The ends lost 1 base at V and 4 bases at J; junction bases unmatched: 7. CDR1 LGHNA and CDR2 YNFKEQ come from the germline V gene. Written as DNA, the CDR3 is TGTGCCAGCAGCCAAGTAGCGGGCGTCGGGTACGAGCAGTACTTC. This gives the protein CASSQVAGVGYEQYF.

The chain uses TRBV7-6 and TRBJ1-5, with D hard to call. Trimming pared 0 bases from V and 7 bases from J, leaving 16 bases between. Germline CDR1 is SGHVS and CDR2 is FNYEAQ. This CDR3 contains 16 residues. CDR3 nucleotides: TGTGCCAGCAGCTTAGCCCCCTGGGCACCTCAGCAGCCCCAGCATTTT. This gives the protein CASSLAPWAPQQPQHF.

As regards this clone: The sample has other DNA sequences that encode this CDR3 too. This rearrangement joins TRBV7-2 to TRBJ1-1; D perhaps matches TRBD1 (5 bases). V shed 2 bases and J shed 0 bases, with 7 bases lying between them. CDR1 is SGHTA and CDR2 is FQGNSA in the germline V gene. The CDR3 is 14 residues long. The CDR3 bases are TGTGCCAGCAGCTTACAGGGCATGAACACTGAAGCTTTCTTT. This translates into CASSLQGMNTEAFF.

The chain employs TRBV5-1 and TRBJ2-2; 7 bases fit TRBD1. V was pared by 2 bases and J by 0 bases, with 1 base of the junction left unmatched. The germline V gene has CDR1 SGHRS and CDR2 YFSETQ. This CDR3 is built from 15 residues. The CDR3 here is CASSFGTANTGELFF. For the CDR3, the DNA is TGCGCCAGCAGCTTCGGGACAGCGAACACCGGGGAGCTGTTTTTT.

This rearrangement joins TRBV4-3 to TRBJ2-3; D is perhaps TRBD1 (6 bases). The germline V and J ends were trimmed by 0 bases and 4 bases, with 11 bases remaining between them. This CDR3 has 15 amino acids. The germline CDR1 and CDR2 sequences are LGHNA and YSLEER. This chain's CDR3 is CASSQDPGDADTQYF. CDR3 DNA: TGCGCCAGCAGCCAAGATCCAGGGGACGCAGATACGCAGTATTTT.

The chain recombines TRBV2 with TRBJ1-2, with 8 bases aligning to TRBD1. This CDR3 spans 14 amino acids. CDR1 is SNHLY and CDR2 is FYNNEI in the germline V gene. V lost 7 bases to trimming and J lost 2 bases; unmatched junction nucleotides: 6. The CDR3 spells CASMGTGINYGYTF. CDR3 sequence (DNA): TGTGCCAGCATGGGGACAGGCATAAACTATGGCTACACCTTC.

This chain joins TRBV28 and TRBJ1-5, with TRBD1 matching over 9 bases. The V gene end was trimmed by 6 bases and the J gene end by 5 bases; junction bases not matched to a gene: 5. Germline V lookup: CDR1 MDHEN, CDR2 SYDVKM. CDR3 size: 14 residues. CDR3 sequence reads: CASRPGTGHQPQHF. The CDR3 bases are TGTGCCAGCAGACCCGGGACAGGGCATCAGCCCCAGCATTTT.

This chain connects TRBV5-4 to TRBJ1-1, with D maybe TRBD1 (5 bases). CDR3 length: 13 amino acids. Germline assignment: CDR1 SGHNT and CDR2 YYREEE (reference sequence). V lost 4 bases and J 4 bases, leaving 11 bases between the germline ends. The CDR3 DNA reads TGTGCCAGCAGCCTCGGGGGGTTCACTGAAGCTTTCTTT. Its protein is CASSLGGFTEAFF.

J is TRBJ1-2 and V is TRBV30, with D maybe TRBD1 (5 bases). CDR3 size: 13 residues. In germline, CDR1 is GTSNPN, CDR2 SVGIG (reference sequence). Trimming cost V 0 bases and J 6 bases, with 11 bases left between them. CDR3 sequence: CAWSVIGGDGYTF. The CDR3 DNA is TGTGCCTGGAGTGTAATCGGGGGGGATGGCTACACCTTC.

The chain joins TRBV7-9 to TRBJ2-7; D gene unclear. Germline values: CDR1 SEHNR, CDR2 FQNEAQ (reference sequence). The CDR3 is 11 residues long. The V end was cut by 5 bases, the J end by 0 bases, with 2 bases between. DNA of the CDR3: TGTGCCAGCAGCCTCTCCTACGAGCAGTACTTC. It yields the protein CASSLSYEQYF.

The rearrangement joins TRBV10-3 to TRBJ1-1; TRBD1 aligns across 9 bases. V dropped 9 bases and J dropped 1; count of bases not matched to a gene: 6. The CDR3 sequence is 14 residues long. The germline CDR1 and CDR2 sequences are ENHRY and SYGVKD. Here the CDR3 DNA reads TGTGCCATTGACAGGGGGGGAGAGAACACTGAAGCTTTCTTT. Protein sequence: CAIDRGGENTEAFF.

This chain connects TRBV29-1 to TRBJ1-1; D gene unclear. Looked up from germline, CDR1 is SQVTM and CDR2 is ANQGSEA. V was pared by 0 bases and J by 4 bases, with 15 bases between. There are 15 residues in the CDR3. The CDR3 sequence: CSVEDGFLGLTEAFF. For the CDR3, the DNA is TGCAGCGTTGAAGATGGGTTCTTGGGCCTCACTGAAGCTTTCTTT.

The chain combines TRBV7-9 with TRBJ2-5; a weak D match, TRBD1 (6 bases). Germline-derived CDR1 and CDR2 are SEHNR and FQNEAQ (reference sequence). The CDR3 contains 15 residues. V dropped 5 bases and J dropped 5 bases, with 18 bases sitting between them. Here the CDR3 DNA reads TGTGCCAGCAGCCAGGGGATAGAGGGTCGTGAGACCCAGTACTTC. This translates into CASSQGIEGRETQYF.

This clone has just a few counts. Within the sample, other DNA sequences also encode this same CDR3. The CDR3 nucleotides are TGCGCCAGCAGTGCAAAGGGGTTGAAGGGTGATAATTCACCCCTCCACTTT. Translated, it gives CASSAKGLKGDNSPLHF. The chain uses TRBV10-2 and TRBJ1-6; TRBD1 might be the D (5 bases). The V end lost 4 bases, the J end lost 5 bases, and 18 bases lay between the germline ends. The CDR3 spans 17 residues. Germline V lookup: CDR1 WSHSY, CDR2 SAAADI.